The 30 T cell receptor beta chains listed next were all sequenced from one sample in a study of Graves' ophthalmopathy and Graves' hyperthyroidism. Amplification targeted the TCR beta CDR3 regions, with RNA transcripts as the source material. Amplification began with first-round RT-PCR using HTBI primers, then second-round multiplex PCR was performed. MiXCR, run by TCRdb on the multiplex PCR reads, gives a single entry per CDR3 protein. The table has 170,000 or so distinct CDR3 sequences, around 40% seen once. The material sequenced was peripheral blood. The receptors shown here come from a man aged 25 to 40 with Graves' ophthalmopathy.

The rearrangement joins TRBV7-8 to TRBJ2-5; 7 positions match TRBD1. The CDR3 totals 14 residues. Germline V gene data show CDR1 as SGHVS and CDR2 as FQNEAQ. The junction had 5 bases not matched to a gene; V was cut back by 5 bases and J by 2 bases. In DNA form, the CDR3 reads TGTGCCAGCAGCAAGGGACAGCTGCAAGAGACCCAGTACTTC. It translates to CASSKGQLQETQYF.

CDR3 coding DNA: TGTGCCAGCAGCTTATTACGGCGACGGAACACCGGGGAGCTGTTTTTT. Protein: CASSLLRRRNTGELFF. V is TRBV11-2 and J is TRBJ2-2; D unclear. Per the germline V gene, CDR1 is SGHAT and CDR2 is FQNNGV. V was shortened by 2 bases and J by 1 base, with 11 bases between the two germline ends. The CDR3 extends over 16 amino acids.

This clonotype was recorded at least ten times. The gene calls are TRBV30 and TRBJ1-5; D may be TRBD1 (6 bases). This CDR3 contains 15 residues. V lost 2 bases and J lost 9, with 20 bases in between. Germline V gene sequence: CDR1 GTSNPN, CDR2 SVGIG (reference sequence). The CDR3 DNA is TGTGCCTGGAGTTCCTTTACAGGGAGCAATGCGCCCCAGCATTTT. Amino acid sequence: CAWSSFTGSNAPQHF.

CDR3 in DNA: TGTGCCTGGAGTGTGAATCCTAACTATGGCTACACCTTC. It yields the protein CAWSVNPNYGYTF. The rearrangement joins TRBV30 to TRBJ1-2; D uncertain. This CDR3 comprises 13 residues. Looked up from germline, CDR1 is GTSNPN and CDR2 is SVGIG (reference sequence). V was cut by 0 bases and J by 0 bases, with 5 bases left in between. Filled out from reference TRBV30 and TRBJ1-2, the complete variable domain reads SQTIHQWPATLVQPVGSPLSLECTVEGTSNPNLYWYRQAAGRGLQLLFYSVGIGQISSEVPQNLSASRPQDRQFILSSKKLLLSDSGFYLCAWSVNPNYGYTFGSGTRLTVV.

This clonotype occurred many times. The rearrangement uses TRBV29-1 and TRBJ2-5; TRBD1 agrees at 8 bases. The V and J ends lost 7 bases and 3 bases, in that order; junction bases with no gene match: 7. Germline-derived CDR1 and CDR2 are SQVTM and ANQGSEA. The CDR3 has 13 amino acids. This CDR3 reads CSGSDRGKETQYF. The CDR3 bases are TGCAGCGGATCAGACAGGGGTAAAGAGACCCAGTACTTC.

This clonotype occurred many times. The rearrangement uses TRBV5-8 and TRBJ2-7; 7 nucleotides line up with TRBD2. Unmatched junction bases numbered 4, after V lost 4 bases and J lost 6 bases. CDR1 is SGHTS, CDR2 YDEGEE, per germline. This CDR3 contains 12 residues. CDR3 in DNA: TGTGCCAGCAGCCCGTGGGGGGGCGAGCAGTACTTC. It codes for CASSPWGGEQYF.

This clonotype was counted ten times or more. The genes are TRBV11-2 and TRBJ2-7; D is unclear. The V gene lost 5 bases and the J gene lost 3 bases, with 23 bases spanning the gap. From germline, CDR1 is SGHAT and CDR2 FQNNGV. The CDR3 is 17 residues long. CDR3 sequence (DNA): TGTGCCAGCAGCCACCCCTGGGAAGGATACCGCTTCTACGAGCAGTACTTC. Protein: CASSHPWEGYRFYEQYF.

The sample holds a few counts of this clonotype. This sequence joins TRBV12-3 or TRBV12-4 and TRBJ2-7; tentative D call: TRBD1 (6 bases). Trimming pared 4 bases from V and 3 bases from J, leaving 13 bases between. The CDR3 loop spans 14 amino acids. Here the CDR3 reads CASSSKTDSYEQYF. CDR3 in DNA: TGTGCCAGCAGTTCCAAAACGGACAGCTACGAGCAGTACTTC.

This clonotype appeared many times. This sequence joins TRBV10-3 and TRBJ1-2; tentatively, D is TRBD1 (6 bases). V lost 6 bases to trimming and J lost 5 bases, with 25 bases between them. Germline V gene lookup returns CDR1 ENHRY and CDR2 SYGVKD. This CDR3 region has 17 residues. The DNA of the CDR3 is TGTGCCATCAGGACCCCCGAATTTCAGGGGCTGGGATATGGCTACACCTTC. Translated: CAIRTPEFQGLGYGYTF.

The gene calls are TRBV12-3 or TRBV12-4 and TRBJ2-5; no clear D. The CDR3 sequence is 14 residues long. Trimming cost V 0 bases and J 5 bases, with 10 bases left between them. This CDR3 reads CASSLALGRETQYF. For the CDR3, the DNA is TGTGCCAGCAGTTTAGCGCTAGGACGGGAGACCCAGTACTTC.

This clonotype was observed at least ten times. CDR3 in DNA: TGTGCCTGGGGTCCAGACCTTGGAAACACCATATATTTT. Translating gives CAWGPDLGNTIYF. This chain joins TRBV30 and TRBJ1-3, with D unresolved. The germline CDR1 and CDR2 sequences are GTSNPN and SVGIG (reference sequence). This CDR3 has 13 residues. Trimming left V 5 bases short and J 3 bases short, with 11 bases between.

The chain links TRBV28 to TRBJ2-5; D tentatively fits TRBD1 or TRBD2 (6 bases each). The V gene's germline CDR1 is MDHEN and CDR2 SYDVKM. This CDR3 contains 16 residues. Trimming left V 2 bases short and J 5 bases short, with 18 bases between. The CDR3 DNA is TGTGCCAGCAGTTTAAACGGAGGGACAATGGACGAGACCCAGTACTTC. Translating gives CASSLNGGTMDETQYF.

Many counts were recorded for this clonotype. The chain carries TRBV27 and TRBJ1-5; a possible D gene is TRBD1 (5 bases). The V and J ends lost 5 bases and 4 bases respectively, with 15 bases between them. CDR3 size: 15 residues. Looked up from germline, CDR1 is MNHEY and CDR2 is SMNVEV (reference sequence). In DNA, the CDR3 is TGTGCCAGCAGTCCGTCGAAGCCAGGGAATCAGCCCCAGCATTTT. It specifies CASSPSKPGNQPQHF.

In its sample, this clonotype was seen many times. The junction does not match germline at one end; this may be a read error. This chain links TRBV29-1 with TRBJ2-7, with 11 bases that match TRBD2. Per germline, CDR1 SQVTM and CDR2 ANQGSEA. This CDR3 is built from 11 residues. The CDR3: CSVEDQGLAAF. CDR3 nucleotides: TGCAGCGTTGAAGATCAGGGACTAGCGGCCTTC.

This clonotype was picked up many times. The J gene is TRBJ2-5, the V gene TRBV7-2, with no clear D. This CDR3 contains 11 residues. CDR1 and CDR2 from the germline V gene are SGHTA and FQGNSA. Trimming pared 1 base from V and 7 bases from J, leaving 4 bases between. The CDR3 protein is CASSLGLTQYF. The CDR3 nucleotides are TGTGCCAGCAGCTTAGGACTGACCCAGTACTTC.

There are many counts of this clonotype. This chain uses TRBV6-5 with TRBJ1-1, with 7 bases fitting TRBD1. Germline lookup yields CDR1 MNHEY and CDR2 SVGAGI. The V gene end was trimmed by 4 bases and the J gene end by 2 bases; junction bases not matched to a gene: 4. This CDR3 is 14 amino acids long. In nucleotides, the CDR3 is TGTGCCAGCAGTTTGGGACAGAGTAACACTGAAGCTTTCTTT. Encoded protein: CASSLGQSNTEAFF.

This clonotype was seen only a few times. The CDR3: CASSRDFSGANVLTF. The CDR3 DNA reads as TGTGCCAGCAGTCGGGACTTCTCTGGGGCCAACGTCCTGACTTTC. The chain employs TRBV12-3 or TRBV12-4 and TRBJ2-6, with D perhaps TRBD2 (6 bases). The CDR3 is made up of 15 amino acids. Trimming took 5 bases from V and 0 from J, leaving 8 bases between them.

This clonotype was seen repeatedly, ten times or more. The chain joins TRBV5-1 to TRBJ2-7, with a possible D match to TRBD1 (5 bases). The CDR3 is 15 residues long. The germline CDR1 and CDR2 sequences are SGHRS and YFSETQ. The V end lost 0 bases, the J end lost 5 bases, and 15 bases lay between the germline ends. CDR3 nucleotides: TGCGCCAGCAGCTTGGCGACAGTGGGATTCAACGAGCAGTACTTC. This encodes CASSLATVGFNEQYF.

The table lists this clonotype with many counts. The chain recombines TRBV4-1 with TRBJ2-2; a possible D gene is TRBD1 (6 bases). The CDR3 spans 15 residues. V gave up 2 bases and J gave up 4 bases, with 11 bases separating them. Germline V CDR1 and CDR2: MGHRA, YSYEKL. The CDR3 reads CASSQRQDATGELFF. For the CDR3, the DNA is TGCGCCAGCAGCCAAAGACAGGATGCCACCGGGGAGCTGTTTTTT.

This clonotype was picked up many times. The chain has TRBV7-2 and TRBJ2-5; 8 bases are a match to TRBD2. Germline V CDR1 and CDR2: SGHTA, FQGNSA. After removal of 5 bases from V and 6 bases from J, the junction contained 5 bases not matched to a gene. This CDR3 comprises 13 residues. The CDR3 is CASSHGGVQTQYF. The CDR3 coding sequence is TGTGCCAGCAGCCACGGGGGGGTCCAGACCCAGTACTTC.

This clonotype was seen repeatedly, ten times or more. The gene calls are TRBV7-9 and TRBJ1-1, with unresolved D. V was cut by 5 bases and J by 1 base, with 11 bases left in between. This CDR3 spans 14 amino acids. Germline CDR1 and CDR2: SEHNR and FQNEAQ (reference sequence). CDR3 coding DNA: TGTGCCAGCAGCGCCGGGGAAACGAACACTGAAGCTTTCTTT. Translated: CASSAGETNTEAFF.

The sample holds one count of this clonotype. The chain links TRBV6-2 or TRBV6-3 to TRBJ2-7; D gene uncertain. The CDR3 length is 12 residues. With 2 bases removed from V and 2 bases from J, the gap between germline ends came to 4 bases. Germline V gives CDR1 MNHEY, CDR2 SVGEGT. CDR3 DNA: TGTGCCAGCAGTTACACCCCCTACGAGCAGTACTTC. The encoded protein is CASSYTPYEQYF.

The CDR3 protein is CASSYGTGVRAEAFF. In DNA, the CDR3 is TGTGCCAGCAGTTACGGGACAGGGGTTCGCGCTGAAGCTTTCTTT. The rearrangement links TRBV6-5 to TRBJ1-1; the match to TRBD1 covers 10 bases. J lost 6 bases, V lost 2 bases, and 6 bases had no gene match. This CDR3 has 15 residues. Germline loops: CDR1 MNHEY, CDR2 SVGAGI.

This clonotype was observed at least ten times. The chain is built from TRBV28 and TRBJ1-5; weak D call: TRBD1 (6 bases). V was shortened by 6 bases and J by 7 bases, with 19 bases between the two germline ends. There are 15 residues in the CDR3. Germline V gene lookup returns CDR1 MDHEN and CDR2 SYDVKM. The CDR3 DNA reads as TGTGCCAGCAGCCATGGGACACCCTCGGGCCAGCCCCAGCATTTT. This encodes CASSHGTPSGQPQHF. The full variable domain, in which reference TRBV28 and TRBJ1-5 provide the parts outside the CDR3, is DVKVTQSSRYLVKRTGEKVFLECVQDMDHENMFWYRQDPGLGLRLIYFSYDVKMKEKGDIPEGYSVSREKKERFSLILESASTNQTSMYLCASSHGTPSGQPQHFGDGTRLSIL.

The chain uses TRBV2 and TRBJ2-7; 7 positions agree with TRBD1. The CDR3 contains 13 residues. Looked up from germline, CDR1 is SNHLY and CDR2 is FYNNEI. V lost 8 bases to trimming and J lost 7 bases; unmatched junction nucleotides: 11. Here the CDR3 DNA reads TGTGCCAGCTCCCGAGAGGGGGCTAAAGAGCAGTACTTC. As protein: CASSREGAKEQYF.

The CDR3, as DNA: TGTGCCTGGAGTCCAATTAATTCACCCCTCCACTTT. This encodes CAWSPINSPLHF. This chain uses TRBV30 with TRBJ1-6; unclear D gene. Between the trimmed V and J ends, which lost 2 bases and 6 bases, there was a span of 5 bases. The CDR3 contains 12 residues. The V gene's germline CDR1 is GTSNPN and CDR2 SVGIG (reference sequence).

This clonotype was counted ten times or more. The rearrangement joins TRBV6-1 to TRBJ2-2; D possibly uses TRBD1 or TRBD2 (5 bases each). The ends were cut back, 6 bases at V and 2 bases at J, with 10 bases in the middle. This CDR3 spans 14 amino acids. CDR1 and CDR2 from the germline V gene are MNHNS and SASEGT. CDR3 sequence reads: CASRGTVNTGELFF. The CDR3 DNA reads TGTGCCAGCAGGGGGACGGTTAACACCGGGGAGCTGTTTTTT.

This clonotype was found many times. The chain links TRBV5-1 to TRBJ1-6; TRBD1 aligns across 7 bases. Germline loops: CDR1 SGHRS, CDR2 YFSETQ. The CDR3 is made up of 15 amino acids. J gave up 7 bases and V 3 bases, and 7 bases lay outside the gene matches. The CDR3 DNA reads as TGCGCCAGCAGCTACGACAGGGAAAGGAATTCACCCCTCCACTTT. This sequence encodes CASSYDRERNSPLHF.

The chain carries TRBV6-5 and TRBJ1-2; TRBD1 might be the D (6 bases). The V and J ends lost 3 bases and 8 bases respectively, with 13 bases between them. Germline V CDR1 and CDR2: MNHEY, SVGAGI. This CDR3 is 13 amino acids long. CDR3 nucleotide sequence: TGTGCCAGCAGTTATGGGGGCGTAGGCGGCTACACCTTC. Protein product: CASSYGGVGGYTF.

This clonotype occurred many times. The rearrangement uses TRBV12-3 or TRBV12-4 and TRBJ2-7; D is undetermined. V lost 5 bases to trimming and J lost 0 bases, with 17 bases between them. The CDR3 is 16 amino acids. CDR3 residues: CASSLPPVASSYEQYF. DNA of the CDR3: TGTGCCAGCAGTCTCCCACCCGTTGCTAGCTCCTACGAGCAGTACTTC.